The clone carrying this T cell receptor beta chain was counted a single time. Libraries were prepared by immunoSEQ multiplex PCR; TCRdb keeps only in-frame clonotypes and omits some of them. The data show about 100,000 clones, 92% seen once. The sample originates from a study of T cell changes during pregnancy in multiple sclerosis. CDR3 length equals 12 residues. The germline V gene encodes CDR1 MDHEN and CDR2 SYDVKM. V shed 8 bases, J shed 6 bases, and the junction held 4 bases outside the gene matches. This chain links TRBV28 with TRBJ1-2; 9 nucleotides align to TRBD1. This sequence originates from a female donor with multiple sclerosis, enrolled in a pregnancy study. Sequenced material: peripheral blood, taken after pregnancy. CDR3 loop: CASGQGTHGYTF. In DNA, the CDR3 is TGTGCCAGCGGACAGGGGACCCATGGCTACACCTTC.